The next 27 T cell receptor beta chains were all read from a single sample in a study of response to subunit inactivated influenza vaccine (dated by TCRdb to about 2018). Library preparation employed RT-PCR. This sample was sequenced with an Illumina HiSeq 2500. The public reads were run again by TCRdb, first through fastp at Q25 and then through MiXCR, and only productive beta chains were kept. Entries that share a CDR3 protein sequence are merged under the most common genes and DNA. This sample lists about 500,000 distinct CDR3 sequences; more than 7% were detected once. Around 13% of the sample goes to the ten largest clones. Sequenced here: PBMCs from blood, sampled around 25 months after vaccination. All receptors come from a man aged 45 to 70 who received an inactivated influenza vaccine. Donor details come from another sample of the same person, matched by shared clones.

Only a few counts were recorded for this clonotype. The genes are TRBV4-1 and TRBJ2-3; D might be TRBD2 (6 bases). The CDR3 consists of 16 residues. V lost 3 bases and J lost 3, with 16 bases in between. CDR1 MGHRA and CDR2 YSYEKL come from the germline V gene. The CDR3 nucleotides read TGCGCCAGCAGCCAGTTATCCGGGAGATCGACAGATACGCAGTATTTT. Encoded protein: CASSQLSGRSTDTQYF.

V is TRBV7-8 and J is TRBJ1-5, with 7 bases that match TRBD1. The germline CDR1 and CDR2 sequences are SGHVS and FQNEAQ. V trimming: 5 bases; J trimming: 3 bases; junction bases outside the gene matches: 7. This CDR3 is 15 amino acids long. CDR3 sequence reads: CASSTRQGFNQPQHF. In nucleotides, the CDR3 is TGTGCCAGCAGCACCCGACAGGGATTCAATCAGCCCCAGCATTTT.

This chain joins TRBV5-1 and TRBJ1-1; 8 nucleotides align to TRBD1. The V gene end was trimmed by 6 bases and the J gene end by 1 base; junction bases not matched to a gene: 5. The CDR3 has 14 residues. Germline CDR1 is SGHRS and CDR2 is YFSETQ. CDR3 bases: TGCGCCAGCACATCTCAGGGGGCGAACACTGAAGCTTTCTTT. Translating it yields CASTSQGANTEAFF. Full variable domain (outside the CDR3, taken from reference TRBV5-1 and TRBJ1-1): KAGVTQTPRYLIKTRGQQVTLSCSPISGHRSVSWYQQTPGQGLQFLFEYFSETQRNKGNFPGRFSGRQFSNSRSEMNVSTLELGDSALYLCASTSQGANTEAFFGQGTRLTVV.

The V and J genes are TRBV7-6 and TRBJ2-2; possible D gene TRBD1, 5 bases. Germline CDR1 and CDR2: SGHVS and FNYEAQ. This CDR3 region has 16 residues. Between the trimmed V and J ends, which lost 7 bases and 1 base, there was a span of 16 bases. CDR3 DNA: TGTGCCAGCACCCTACGAAGGGGCGAGAACACCGGGGAGCTGTTTTTT. Translating it yields CASTLRRGENTGELFF.

Many counts were recorded for this clonotype. The chain employs TRBV20-1 and TRBJ2-5; TRBD1 is a possible D gene (5 bases). This CDR3 has 13 amino acids. The V end lost 5 bases, the J end lost 5 bases, and 15 bases lay between the germline ends. Germline V gene sequence: CDR1 DFQATT, CDR2 SNEGSKA (reference sequence). CDR3 residues: CSAPQGIGETQYF. DNA for the CDR3: TGCAGTGCTCCTCAGGGAATTGGGGAGACCCAGTACTTC.

This clonotype occurred a few times. The rearrangement links TRBV3-1 to TRBJ2-5; D remains unclear. Trimming left V 2 bases short and J 3 bases short, with 13 bases between. The CDR3 runs to 15 residues. Germline V CDR1 and CDR2: LGHDT, YNNKEL (reference sequence). The CDR3 DNA reads as TGTGCCAGCAGCCAATCTTGGATCGATAAAGAGACCCAGTACTTC. Protein product: CASSQSWIDKETQYF.

The chain uses TRBV19 and TRBJ2-1, with D possibly TRBD1 on 6 matching bases. This CDR3 has 12 amino acids. V was pared by 5 bases and J by 10 bases, with 12 bases between. The germline V gene has CDR1 LNHDA and CDR2 SQIVND (reference sequence). This CDR3 reads CASSAPGTEQFF. The CDR3 DNA is TGTGCCAGTAGTGCTCCCGGGACAGAGCAGTTCTTC. The full variable domain, completed using reference TRBV19 and TRBJ2-1, is DGGITQSPKYLFRKEGQNVTLSCEQNLNHDAMYWYRQDPGQGLRLIYYSQIVNDFQKGDIAEGYSVSREKKESFPLTVTSAQKNPTAFYLCASSAPGTEQFFGPGTRLTVL.

The chain couples TRBV5-1 to TRBJ2-7; D possibly corresponds to TRBD2 (7 bases). V gave up 4 bases and J gave up 2 bases, with 13 bases separating them. CDR1 is SGHRS, CDR2 YFSETQ, per germline. The CDR3 is 14 residues long. Here the CDR3 reads CASSARGDTYEQYF. CDR3 bases: TGCGCCAGCAGCGCCCGGGGGGACACCTACGAGCAGTACTTC. The full variable domain, rest sourced from reference TRBV5-1 and TRBJ2-7, is KAGVTQTPRYLIKTRGQQVTLSCSPISGHRSVSWYQQTPGQGLQFLFEYFSETQRNKGNFPGRFSGRQFSNSRSEMNVSTLELGDSALYLCASSARGDTYEQYFGPGTRLTVT.

The table lists this clonotype with a few counts. This chain joins TRBV7-2 and TRBJ2-1; TRBD2 matches 14 bases. The CDR3 has 16 amino acids. Germline V gene sequence: CDR1 SGHTA, CDR2 FQGNSA. V was clipped by 6 bases and J by 1 base; unmatched bases: 2. The CDR3 spells CASSRLAGGSYNEQFF. The CDR3 DNA follows: TGTGCCAGCAGTCGACTAGCGGGGGGGTCCTACAATGAGCAGTTCTTC.

This clonotype has a handful of counts. The chain uses TRBV20-1 and TRBJ1-2, with D hard to call. Trimming stripped 0 bases from V and 6 bases from J, with 8 bases between. The CDR3 has 12 residues. Germline V lookup: CDR1 DFQATT, CDR2 SNEGSKA (reference sequence). The CDR3 reads CSARDQYDGYTF. For the CDR3, the DNA is TGCAGTGCTAGAGACCAGTACGATGGCTACACCTTC.

This clonotype was picked up a small number of times. This chain uses TRBV6-2 or TRBV6-3 with TRBJ2-2; D unresolved. The CDR3 is 13 residues long. Germline CDR1 and CDR2: MNHEY and SVGEGT. The V gene lost 2 bases and the J gene lost 6 bases, with 7 bases spanning the gap. The CDR3 spells CASSYTPAGELFF. CDR3 DNA: TGTGCCAGCAGTTACACACCCGCCGGGGAGCTGTTTTTT.

The table lists this clonotype with a few counts. This rearrangement joins TRBV20-1 to TRBJ2-7; possible D gene TRBD2, 5 bases. Germline V CDR1 and CDR2: DFQATT, SNEGSKA (reference sequence). V lost 1 base, J lost 2 bases, and 12 bases lay in between. CDR3 length: 14 residues. CDR3 residues: CSARALDGAYEQYF. The CDR3 coding sequence is TGCAGTGCTAGAGCCCTGGACGGGGCCTACGAGCAGTACTTC.

This clonotype was counted only a few times. The chain carries TRBV10-3 and TRBJ2-7; tentatively, D is TRBD1 (6 bases). The CDR3 totals 13 residues. Germline values: CDR1 ENHRY, CDR2 SYGVKD. With 10 bases removed from V and 7 bases from J, the gap between germline ends came to 20 bases. The CDR3 DNA is TGTGCCACGATTGGGGGCTCATTTCGGGAGCAGTACTTC. The encoded protein is CATIGGSFREQYF.

This clonotype was observed many times. The chain joins TRBV25-1 to TRBJ1-1; a weak D match, TRBD1 (5 bases). This CDR3 has 13 amino acids. In germline, CDR1 is MGHDK, CDR2 SYGVNS. The V end lost 1 base, the J end lost 4 bases, and 7 bases lay between the germline ends. CDR3 sequence reads: CASSELGVTEAFF. In nucleotides, the CDR3 is TGTGCCAGCAGTGAATTGGGGGTCACTGAAGCTTTCTTT.

This chain links TRBV30 with TRBJ2-5, with TRBD2 matching over 8 bases. Trimming cost V 5 bases and J 1 base; bases outside gene matches: 3. The CDR3 is 13 amino acids. CDR1 GTSNPN and CDR2 SVGIG come from the germline V gene (reference sequence). CDR3 residues: CAWVGLAQETQYF. CDR3 bases: TGTGCCTGGGTAGGACTAGCCCAAGAGACCCAGTACTTC. The variable domain in full, completed from reference TRBV30 and TRBJ2-5, reads SQTIHQWPATLVQPVGSPLSLECTVEGTSNPNLYWYRQAAGRGLQLLFYSVGIGQISSEVPQNLSASRPQDRQFILSSKKLLLSDSGFYLCAWVGLAQETQYFGPGTRLLVL.

This chain joins TRBV2 and TRBJ2-7; tentative D call: TRBD2 (5 bases). V was shortened by 4 bases and J by 6 bases, with 13 bases between the two germline ends. The CDR3 has 13 amino acids. Germline values: CDR1 SNHLY, CDR2 FYNNEI. The chain's CDR3 is CASSALVRAEQYF. CDR3 DNA sequence: TGTGCCAGCAGTGCCCTGGTGAGGGCCGAGCAGTACTTC.

This clonotype showed up just a few times. The chain recombines TRBV5-1 with TRBJ2-2; D is perhaps TRBD1 (6 bases). This CDR3 comprises 15 residues. The germline V and J ends were trimmed by 0 bases and 7 bases, with 13 bases remaining between them. Germline V CDR1 and CDR2: SGHRS, YFSETQ. This CDR3 reads CASSLVDGQFGELFF. The CDR3 nucleotides are TGCGCCAGCAGCTTGGTGGATGGACAGTTCGGGGAGCTGTTTTTT.

This clonotype appeared many times. This sequence joins TRBV12-3 or TRBV12-4 and TRBJ2-1; D not certain. Between the trimmed V and J ends, which lost 6 bases and 10 bases, there was a span of 19 bases. The CDR3 is 14 amino acids. CDR3 amino acids: CASRLGTSGQEQFF. Written as DNA, the CDR3 is TGTGCCAGCAGACTCGGAACCTCTGGGCAAGAGCAGTTCTTC.

This clonotype was counted at least ten times. The chain uses TRBV20-1 and TRBJ2-5, with 12 bases lining up with TRBD2. Germline loops: CDR1 DFQATT, CDR2 SNEGSKA (reference sequence). J was trimmed by 4 bases and V by 3 bases; bases with no gene match: 3. The CDR3 is 14 amino acids. The CDR3 DNA is TGCAGTGCTAGGAGACTAGCGGGAGTAGAGACCCAGTACTTC. This sequence encodes CSARRLAGVETQYF.

Regarding this clonotype: Given a much more abundant clone one base away, this may be a read error. This CDR3 fails to terminate in the conserved phenylalanine or tryptophan, so it likely reflects a read error. The genes are TRBV27 and TRBJ2-6; D might be TRBD1 (5 bases). Germline V gene sequence: CDR1 MNHEY, CDR2 SMNVEV (reference sequence). The ends were cut back, 4 bases at V and 0 bases at J, with 10 bases in the middle. The CDR3 length is 16 residues. CDR3 sequence: CASSSTAPSGANVLTL. In nucleotides, the CDR3 is TGTGCCAGCAGTTCGACAGCCCCCTCTGGGGCCAACGTCCTGACTCTC.

This clonotype was seen only a few times. CDR3 amino acids: CSAFSSSYNEQFF. The CDR3, as DNA: TGCAGCGCCTTCTCGAGCTCCTACAATGAGCAGTTCTTC. V and J are TRBV29-1 and TRBJ2-1; D not certain. CDR3 length: 13 residues. The ends were cut back, 7 bases at V and 0 bases at J, with 10 bases in the middle. Germline V gene sequence: CDR1 SQVTM, CDR2 ANQGSEA.

The rearrangement links TRBV6-1 to TRBJ2-1; TRBD2 might be the D (6 bases). The ends were cut back, 2 bases at V and 6 bases at J, with 20 bases in the middle. Germline CDR1 and CDR2: MNHNS and SASEGT. This CDR3 spans 17 amino acids. This CDR3 is CASSELVGGITFNEQFF. Here the CDR3 DNA reads TGTGCCAGCAGTGAACTTGTTGGAGGGATCACCTTCAATGAGCAGTTCTTC.

This clonotype has only a few counts. The rearrangement links TRBV3-1 to TRBJ2-3; 8 bases align to TRBD2. The CDR3 loop spans 17 amino acids. Germline assignment: CDR1 LGHDT and CDR2 YNNKEL (reference sequence). J gave up 3 bases and V 4 bases, and 12 bases lay outside the gene matches. The CDR3 region has the DNA TGTGCCAGCAGCCCAAGGACTAGCTCAGGGTTAACAGATACGCAGTATTTT. Its protein product is CASSPRTSSGLTDTQYF.

The chain couples TRBV12-3 or TRBV12-4 to TRBJ2-1; D is undetermined. The V end was cut by 5 bases, the J end by 8 bases, with 19 bases between. The CDR3 consists of 15 residues. CDR3 nucleotide sequence: TGTGCCAGCAGTCCACCAGCACTACCCGGCGATGAGCAGTTCTTC. Protein product: CASSPPALPGDEQFF.

This clonotype was counted many times. V usage is TRBV10-3 and J usage is TRBJ2-7; 10 bases agree with TRBD1. The CDR3 has 14 residues. Germline assignment: CDR1 ENHRY and CDR2 SYGVKD. The V gene end was trimmed by 6 bases and the J gene end by 3 bases; junction bases not matched to a gene: 5. The CDR3 DNA reads TGTGCCATCAGGGGGGACAGGGGTATCTACGAGCAGTACTTC. It translates to CAIRGDRGIYEQYF.

The rearrangement joins TRBV12-3 or TRBV12-4 to TRBJ2-5; 11 nucleotides agree with TRBD1. This CDR3 spans 14 amino acids. Losses at the gene ends were 5 bases for V and 5 bases for J; bases not matched to a gene: 4. The CDR3 region is CASSGQGARETQYF. The CDR3 DNA reads TGTGCCAGCAGTGGACAGGGGGCAAGGGAGACCCAGTACTTC.

A few counts support this clonotype. The CDR3 sequence: CASSFYRIGQSNTEAFF. The CDR3 bases are TGCGCCAGCAGCTTTTATAGAATCGGACAGAGCAACACTGAAGCTTTCTTT. The V call is TRBV5-1, the J call TRBJ1-1, with D possibly matching TRBD1 (6 bases). CDR1 SGHRS and CDR2 YFSETQ come from the germline V gene. V was pared by 2 bases and J by 2 bases, with 19 bases between. The CDR3 has 17 amino acids.